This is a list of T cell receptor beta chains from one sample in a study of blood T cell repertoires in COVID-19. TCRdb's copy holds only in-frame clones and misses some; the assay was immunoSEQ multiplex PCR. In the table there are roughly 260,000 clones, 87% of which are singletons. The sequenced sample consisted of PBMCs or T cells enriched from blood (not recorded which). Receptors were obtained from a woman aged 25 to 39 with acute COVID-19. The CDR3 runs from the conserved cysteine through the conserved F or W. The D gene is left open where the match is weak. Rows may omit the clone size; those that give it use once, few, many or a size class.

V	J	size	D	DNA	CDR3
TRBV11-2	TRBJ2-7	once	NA	TGTGCCAGCAGCTTAGATTACGGGAAGGGTTTCGAGCAGTACTTC	CASSLDYGKGFEQYF
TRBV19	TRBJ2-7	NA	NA	TGTGCCAGTAGTACTACGGGTGGAGACGAGCAGTACTTC	CASSTTGGDEQYF
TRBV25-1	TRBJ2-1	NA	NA	TGTGCCAGCAGTGATTATAGGAGAAGCTCCTACAATGAGCAGTTCTTC	CASSDYRRSSYNEQFF
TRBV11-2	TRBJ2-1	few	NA	TGTGCCAGCAGCTTAGAGGACGACAGGGAGCAGTTCTTC	CASSLEDDREQFF
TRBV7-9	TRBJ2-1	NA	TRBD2	TGTGCCAGCGCATTGACGGGGGGTGAGCAGTTCTTC	CASALTGGEQFF
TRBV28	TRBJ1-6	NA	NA	TGTGCCAGCAGTCCCCGGGGGGCACGGTCACCCCTCCACTTT	CASSPRGARSPLHF
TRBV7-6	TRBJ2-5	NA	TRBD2	TGTGCCAGCAGCTTAGGGACTAGCCTCGAGACCCAGTACTTC	CASSLGTSLETQYF
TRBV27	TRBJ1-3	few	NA	TGTGCCAGCAGTCTAGTGGGGGGAACTGGAAACACCATATATTTT	CASSLVGGTGNTIYF
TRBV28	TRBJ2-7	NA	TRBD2	TGTGCCAGCAGTGAAACTAGCGGTTCCTCCTACGAGCAGTACTTC	CASSETSGSSYEQYF
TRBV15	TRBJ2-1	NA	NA	TGTGCCACCAGCAGAGATAGAAATGAGCAGTTCTTC	CATSRDRNEQFF
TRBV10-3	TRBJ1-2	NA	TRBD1	TGTGCCGTCTTGGGCCGACAGGGGGCGACACAACGGGGAGGCTACACCTTC	CAVLGRQGATQRGGYTF
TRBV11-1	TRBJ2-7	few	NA	TGTGCCAGCAGCTTAGGGCGGGGGCCCGCATACGAGCAGTACTTC	CASSLGRGPAYEQYF
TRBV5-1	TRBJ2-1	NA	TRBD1	TGCGCCAGCAGCTCGGACAGGGGCAGGGATGAGCAGTTCTTC	CASSSDRGRDEQFF
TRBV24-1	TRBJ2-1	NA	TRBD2	TGTGCCACCAGTGACCCTACTAGCGGAGTGAACAATGAGCAGTTCTTC	CATSDPTSGVNNEQFF
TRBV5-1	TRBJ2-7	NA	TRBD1	TGCGCCAGCAGCGAGCGGGACAGGGAACCAGGTTTCCAAGGAGGCTCCTACGAGCAGTACTTC	CASSERDREPGFQGGSYEQYF
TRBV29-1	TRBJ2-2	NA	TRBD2	TGCAGCGTGGGGAATCTAGCGGGAGGCACCGGGGAGCTGTTTTTT	CSVGNLAGGTGELFF
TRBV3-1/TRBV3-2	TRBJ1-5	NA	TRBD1	TGTGCCAGCAGCCAAGACATCGGGACAGGGGTTTTCCAGCCCCAGCATTTT	CASSQDIGTGVFQPQHF
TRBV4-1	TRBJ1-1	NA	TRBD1	TGCGCCAGCAGCCCATGGACAGGGGGCGGGGGGAACACTGAAGCTTTCTTT	CASSPWTGGGGNTEAFF
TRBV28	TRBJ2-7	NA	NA	TGTGCCACCTATGGGGGAGGGGGCTACGAGCAGTACTTC	CATYGGGGYEQYF
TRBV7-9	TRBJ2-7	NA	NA	TGTGCCAGCAGCTCACAGGGTTTGCCCTACGAGCAGTACTTC	CASSSQGLPYEQYF
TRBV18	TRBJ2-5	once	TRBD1	TGTGCCAGCTCACAACTAAACTCAGGACAGGGGCAAGAGACCCAGTACTTC	CASSQLNSGQGQETQYF
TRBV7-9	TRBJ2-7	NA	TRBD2	TGTGCCAGCAGCTTAGTCCCTAGCGGGGGGTCCTACGAGCAGTACTTC	CASSLVPSGGSYEQYF
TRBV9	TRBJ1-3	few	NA	TGTGCCAGCATGCCAGGAGGGTCTGGAAACACCATATATTTT	CASMPGGSGNTIYF
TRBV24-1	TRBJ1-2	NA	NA	TGTGCCACCAGCACACCGGGACACGATGGCTACACCTTC	CATSTPGHDGYTF
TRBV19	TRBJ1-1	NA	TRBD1	TGTGCCAGTAGTCCGGACAGGGGGTCTAATAAAGCTTTCTTT	CASSPDRGSNKAFF
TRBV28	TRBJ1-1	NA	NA	TGTGCCAGCAGTACCCCTTACAGGGAAAGTGGCACTGAAGCTTTCTTT	CASSTPYRESGTEAFF
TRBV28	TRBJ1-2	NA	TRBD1	TGTGCCAGCAAGGGACAGGACGCTGGCTACACCTTC	CASKGQDAGYTF
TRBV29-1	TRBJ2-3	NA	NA	TGCAGCATCAAGATGACGGGAAGCACAGATACGCAGTATTTT	CSIKMTGSTDTQYF
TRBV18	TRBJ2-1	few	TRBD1	TGTGCCAGCTCACCCGACAGGGTGTACAATGAGCAGTTCTTC	CASSPDRVYNEQFF
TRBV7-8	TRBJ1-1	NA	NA	TGTGCCAGCAGCTTATTTAGGGGAGGGAAAACTGAAGCTTTCTTT	CASSLFRGGKTEAFF
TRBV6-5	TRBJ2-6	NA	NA	TGTGCCACCAACACCCTCTCTGGGGCCAACGTCCTGACTTTC	CATNTLSGANVLTF
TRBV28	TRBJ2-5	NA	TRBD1	TGTGCCAGCAGGAAACGGACAGGGGGCTGGGAGACCCAGTACTTC	CASRKRTGGWETQYF
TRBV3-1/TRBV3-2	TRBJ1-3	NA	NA	TGTGCCAGTTCCCGCCAGGGTGTTGGAAACACCATATATTTT	CASSRQGVGNTIYF
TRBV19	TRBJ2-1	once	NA	TGTGCCAGTAGTCTCCTTGGCGGAGCTTACAATGAGCAGTTCTTC	CASSLLGGAYNEQFF
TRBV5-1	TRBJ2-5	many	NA	TGCGCCAGCAGCTTGGCTGGCAGGGAAGAGACCCAGTACTTC	CASSLAGREETQYF
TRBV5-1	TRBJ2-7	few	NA	TGCGCCAGCAGCTTGACAGGGAAGAGCTCCTACGAGCAGTACTTC	CASSLTGKSSYEQYF
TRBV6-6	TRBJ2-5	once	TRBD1	TGTGCCAGCAGCTTCGACAGGGGGGGAGAGACCCAGTACTTC	CASSFDRGGETQYF
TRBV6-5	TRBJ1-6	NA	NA	TGTGCCAGCAGGCCGCCAGGGCTGGATAATTCACCCCTCCACTTT	CASRPPGLDNSPLHF
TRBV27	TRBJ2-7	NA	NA	TGTGCCAGCAACCCCCCCCCGGTCGGTAAATACGAGCAGTACTTC	CASNPPPVGKYEQYF
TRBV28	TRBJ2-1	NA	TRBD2	TGTGCCAGCAGTACGGGGACTAGCGGGAGGGTGAGCAATGAGCAGTTCTTC	CASSTGTSGRVSNEQFF
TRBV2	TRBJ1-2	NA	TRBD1	TGTGCCAGTAGGGACAGTTCAACCAATGGCTACACCTTC	CASRDSSTNGYTF
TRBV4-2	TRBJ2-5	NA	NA	TGTGCCAGCAGCCAAGGGGCGGGGGCTGTGGAGACCCAGTACTTC	CASSQGAGAVETQYF
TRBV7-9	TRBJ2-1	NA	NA	TGTGCCAGCAGCTCGGGACTCGCGTCGTCCAATGAGCAGTTCTTC	CASSSGLASSNEQFF
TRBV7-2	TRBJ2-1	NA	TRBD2	TGTGCCAGCAGAAATTTAGCGGGAGGCAGTGAGCAGTTCTTC	CASRNLAGGSEQFF
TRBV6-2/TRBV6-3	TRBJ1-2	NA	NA	TGTGCCAGCAGTTACTCTAGTACAGCTAACTATGGCTACACCTTC	CASSYSSTANYGYTF
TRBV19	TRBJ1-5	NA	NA	TGTGCCAGTAGCCAGGGGCCCGATCAGCCCCAGCATTTT	CASSQGPDQPQHF
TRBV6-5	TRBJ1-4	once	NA	TGTGCCAGCAGTTCCTCCCCCCTCGGCGGTGAAAAACTGTTTTTT	CASSSSPLGGEKLFF
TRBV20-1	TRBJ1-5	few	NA	TGCAGTGCTAGTCCCTCCGGGAGCAATCAGCCCCAGCATTTT	CSASPSGSNQPQHF
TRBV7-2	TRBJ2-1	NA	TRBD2	TGTGCCAGCAGCCCCTGGACTAGCGGAGACTACAATGAGCAGTTCTTC	CASSPWTSGDYNEQFF
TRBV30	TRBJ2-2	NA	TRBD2	TGTGCCTGGAGGCGCGGGGGCACCGGGGAGCTGTTTTTT	CAWRRGGTGELFF
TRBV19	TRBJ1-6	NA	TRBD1	TGTGCCAGTAGCGAAGGACAGGGCAGTTCACCCCTCCACTTT	CASSEGQGSSPLHF